These T cell receptor beta chains were read from a single sample in a study of blood T cells in healthy people across ages. TCRdb fed the 5' RACE reads into MiXCR, producing one record per CDR3 protein. The table has about 1.8 million distinct CDR3 sequences, around half seen once. The sequenced material came from blood. The origin of the receptors is a woman aged 40 to 49 in good health. CDR3s include the opening cysteine and the closing phenylalanine or tryptophan. The order of the fields is D gene, V gene, J gene, clone size, CDR3 protein, CDR3 DNA. A D gene is named only where the DNA matches it firmly. Not every row has a clone size; where given, it reads once, few, many or a size class.

D: -
V: TRBV20-1
J: TRBJ2-3
size: once
CDR3: CSATNRDNTDTQYF
DNA: TGCAGTGCTACGAACCGGGACAACACAGATACGCAGTATTTT

D: -
V: TRBV29-1
J: TRBJ1-4
size: -
CDR3: CSGRVRNEKLFF
DNA: TGCAGCGGACGGGTCCGTAATGAAAAACTGTTTTTT

D: -
V: TRBV9
J: TRBJ2-1
size: -
CDR3: CASSVVGARGNEQFF
DNA: TGTGCCAGCAGCGTAGTGGGGGCCCGGGGGAATGAGCAGTTCTTC

D: -
V: TRBV5-1
J: TRBJ2-7
size: -
CDR3: CASREDNYEQYF
DNA: TGCGCCAGCAGAGAGGATAACTACGAGCAGTACTTC

D: -
V: TRBV21-1
J: TRBJ2-7
size: few
CDR3: CASSKGRDRGYEQYF
DNA: TGTGCCAGCAGCAAAGGGAGAGACAGGGGATACGAGCAGTACTTC

D: TRBD1
V: TRBV5-4
J: TRBJ2-6
size: -
CDR3: CASSLLDRGQRANVLTF
DNA: TGTGCCAGCAGCTTGTTGGACAGGGGGCAGAGGGCCAACGTCCTGACTTTC

D: TRBD1
V: TRBV10-3
J: TRBJ2-7
size: few
CDR3: CAIRQTGTGNYEQYF
DNA: TGTGCCATCAGGCAAACCGGGACAGGGAATTACGAGCAGTACTTC

D: TRBD2
V: TRBV11-1
J: TRBJ2-5
size: few
CDR3: CASSHRSGGPETQYF
DNA: TGTGCCAGCAGCCACCGTAGCGGGGGCCCCGAGACCCAGTACTTC

D: -
V: TRBV7-2
J: TRBJ2-5
size: -
CDR3: CASSSLGMDSGTQYF
DNA: TGTGCCAGCAGCTCCCTCGGGATGGATAGCGGGACCCAGTACTTC

D: TRBD1
V: TRBV4-1
J: TRBJ1-2
size: few
CDR3: CARPVDREYGYTF
DNA: TGCGCCAGACCCGTCGACAGGGAATATGGCTACACCTTC

D: TRBD2
V: TRBV20-1
J: TRBJ2-5
size: -
CDR3: CSASFDRGGTGAQETQYF
DNA: TGCAGTGCTAGTTTTGATCGGGGGGGCACTGGGGCCCAAGAGACCCAGTACTTC

D: -
V: TRBV7-2
J: TRBJ2-3
size: few
CDR3: CASSPPRGQRTDTQYF
DNA: TGTGCCAGCAGCCCCCCCCGGGGACAACGCACAGATACGCAGTATTTT

D: -
V: TRBV27
J: TRBJ1-1
size: -
CDR3: CASRLGHTEAFF
DNA: TGTGCCAGCAGGCTAGGTCACACTGAAGCTTTCTTT

D: -
V: TRBV21-1
J: TRBJ2-3
size: -
CDR3: CASSKGPLGTDTQYF
DNA: TGTGCCAGCAGCAAGGGCCCACTGGGAACAGATACGCAGTATTTT

D: -
V: TRBV6-2/TRBV6-3
J: TRBJ2-6
size: few
CDR3: CASSYPLPLVLTF
DNA: TGTGCCAGCAGTTATCCTCTACCCCTCGTCCTGACTTTC

D: -
V: TRBV4-2
J: TRBJ1-1
size: -
CDR3: CASSRGGSSRDTEAFF
DNA: TGTGCCAGCAGCCGGGGCGGCTCCAGTAGGGACACTGAAGCTTTCTTT

D: -
V: TRBV4-1
J: TRBJ1-2
size: -
CDR3: CASSQDRGFTVYGYTF
DNA: TGCGCCAGCAGCCAAGATAGAGGTTTCACAGTCTATGGCTACACCTTC

D: -
V: TRBV6-2/TRBV6-3
J: TRBJ2-7
size: -
CDR3: CASSQPRGGRSSYEQYF
DNA: TGTGCCAGCAGTCAACCACGAGGGGGACGAAGCTCCTACGAGCAGTACTTC

D: -
V: TRBV6-1
J: TRBJ1-2
size: -
CDR3: CASRDSPANYGYTF
DNA: TGTGCCAGCCGCGACAGCCCCGCTAACTATGGCTACACCTTC

D: -
V: TRBV6-5
J: TRBJ2-7
size: few
CDR3: CASSQGGGQYF
DNA: TGTGCCAGCAGTCAGGGGGGCGGGCAGTACTTC

D: -
V: TRBV4-3
J: TRBJ2-1
size: -
CDR3: CASSQDLGAGTYNEQFF
DNA: TGCGCCAGCAGCCAAGATCTCGGGGCCGGGACGTACAATGAGCAGTTCTTC

D: -
V: TRBV20-1
J: TRBJ2-1
size: -
CDR3: CSARGRGHYNEQFF
DNA: TGCAGTGCTAGAGGCAGGGGCCATTACAATGAGCAGTTCTTC

D: -
V: TRBV7-8
J: TRBJ1-2
size: -
CDR3: CASSLARNTRINYGYTF
DNA: TGTGCCAGCAGCTTAGCGCGGAACACCCGAATTAACTATGGCTACACCTTC

D: TRBD1
V: TRBV6-5
J: TRBJ1-2
size: -
CDR3: CASRPRGTAGYGYTF
DNA: TGTGCCAGCAGACCCCGGGGGACAGCTGGCTATGGCTACACCTTC

D: -
V: TRBV7-2
J: TRBJ2-5
size: few
CDR3: CASSLEGRGTQYF
DNA: TGTGCCAGCAGCTTAGAGGGGCGGGGGACCCAGTACTTC

D: -
V: TRBV5-5
J: TRBJ1-2
size: few
CDR3: CASSLGPARSNYGYTF
DNA: TGTGCCAGCAGCTTGGGTCCGGCCAGGTCAAACTATGGCTACACCTTC

D: -
V: TRBV5-1
J: TRBJ1-2
size: few
CDR3: CASSLARASGYGYTF
DNA: TGCGCCAGCAGCTTGGCCCGGGCCTCGGGCTATGGCTACACCTTC

D: TRBD1
V: TRBV7-2
J: TRBJ2-7
size: many
CDR3: CASSLGDSLYEQYF
DNA: TGTGCCAGCAGCTTAGGGGACAGCCTCTACGAGCAGTACTTC

D: -
V: TRBV4-3
J: TRBJ2-5
size: few
CDR3: CASSQDASSQETQYF
DNA: TGCGCCAGCAGCCAAGATGCTTCCAGCCAAGAGACCCAGTACTTC

D: TRBD1
V: TRBV7-2
J: TRBJ2-7
size: -
CDR3: CASSLLSGTVEAEQYF
DNA: TGTGCCAGCAGCTTACTCTCTGGGACAGTGGAGGCCGAGCAGTACTTC

D: -
V: TRBV7-9
J: TRBJ1-2
size: -
CDR3: CASSEEIGEYGYTF
DNA: TGTGCCAGCAGCGAGGAGATAGGGGAATATGGCTACACCTTC

D: TRBD1
V: TRBV20-1
J: TRBJ2-7
size: -
CDR3: CSARPGTDYEQYF
DNA: TGCAGTGCTCGCCCCGGGACAGACTACGAGCAGTACTTC

D: -
V: TRBV4-1
J: TRBJ1-5
size: few
CDR3: CASSQDDLNQPQHF
DNA: TGCGCCAGCAGCCAAGATGATCTTAATCAGCCCCAGCATTTT

D: TRBD2
V: TRBV12-3/TRBV12-4
J: TRBJ2-5
size: -
CDR3: CASRDDSLAGVAYNEQYF
DNA: TGTGCCAGCAGGGACGACTCACTAGCGGGGGTCGCCTACAATGAGCAGTACTTC

D: -
V: TRBV27
J: TRBJ2-3
size: -
CDR3: CASSLFDSQDTQYF
DNA: TGTGCCAGCAGTCTGTTCGACTCTCAAGATACGCAGTATTTT

D: -
V: TRBV5-1
J: TRBJ2-3
size: -
CDR3: CASSLDQGSTDTQYF
DNA: TGCGCCAGCAGCTTGGATCAGGGGAGCACAGATACGCAGTATTTT

D: TRBD2
V: TRBV9
J: TRBJ2-1
size: -
CDR3: CASSVRGLAGNEQFF
DNA: TGTGCCAGCAGCGTTCGAGGACTAGCGGGCAATGAGCAGTTCTTC

D: TRBD1
V: TRBV6-6
J: TRBJ1-3
size: -
CDR3: CASSPAGGWNTIYF
DNA: TGTGCCAGCAGCCCCGCAGGGGGCTGGAACACCATATATTTT

D: -
V: TRBV27
J: TRBJ1-6
size: -
CDR3: CASSNRERFSPLHF
DNA: TGTGCCAGCAGCAACAGGGAGCGTTTCTCGCCCCTCCACTTT

D: -
V: TRBV7-2
J: TRBJ2-1
size: -
CDR3: CASRGPDYNEQFF
DNA: TGTGCCAGCAGAGGACCGGATTACAATGAGCAGTTCTTC

D: -
V: TRBV7-9
J: TRBJ2-5
size: -
CDR3: CASSRMELETQYF
DNA: TGTGCCAGCAGCCGCATGGAGTTGGAGACCCAGTACTTC

D: -
V: TRBV4-1
J: TRBJ2-7
size: few
CDR3: CASSQNRVGEQYF
DNA: TGCGCCAGCAGCCAGAACAGGGTCGGGGAGCAGTACTTC

D: TRBD2
V: TRBV20-1
J: TRBJ2-1
size: -
CDR3: CSARLRTSANEQFF
DNA: TGCAGTGCTAGGCTTCGGACTAGCGCAAATGAGCAGTTCTTC